These T cell receptor beta chains were read from a single sample in a study of T-cell reconstitution after alpha-beta-depleted transplantation in children. One entry per CDR3 protein results from TCRdb running MiXCR on the PCR reads. Among approximately 88,000 distinct CDR3 sequences listed, 12% were seen once. Sequencing was performed on PBMCs from the stem cell graft donor, taken from the stem cell graft. The receptors come from a human donor who donated a stem cell graft to a child with inherited bone marrow failure. Both conserved end residues are part of each CDR3. The D gene is left open where the match is weak. Not every row has a clone size; where given, it reads once, few, many or a size class.

clone_size,d_call,j_call,v_call,cdr3_aa,cdr3_nt
many,-,TRBJ1-5,TRBV7-2,CASSWGGGAGDQPQHF,TGTGCCAGCAGCTGGGGGGGGGGCGCGGGAGATCAGCCCCAGCATTTT
-,-,TRBJ2-1,TRBV7-2,CASSLGTRDNEQFF,TGTGCCAGCAGCCTAGGGACGCGAGACAATGAGCAGTTCTTC
many,TRBD1,TRBJ2-2,TRBV5-1,CASSLQGGSTGELFF,TGCGCCAGCAGCTTACAGGGGGGAAGTACCGGGGAGCTGTTTTTT
many,TRBD2,TRBJ2-3,TRBV4-2,CASSLQAGLAGEEDTQYF,TGTGCCAGCAGCCTCCAAGCGGGATTAGCGGGAGAGGAGGATACGCAGTATTTT
few,-,TRBJ1-5,TRBV3-1,CASTQDANQPQHF,TGTGCCAGCACCCAAGATGCCAATCAGCCCCAGCATTTT
many,-,TRBJ2-1,TRBV19,CASSMGVRGSAYNEQFF,TGTGCCAGTAGTATGGGGGTCCGGGGATCGGCCTACAATGAGCAGTTCTTC
many,-,TRBJ1-2,TRBV6-5,CASSLIRPGRDGDYGYTF,TGTGCCAGCAGCCTAATACGACCAGGCCGGGACGGGGACTATGGCTACACCTTC
many,-,TRBJ2-6,TRBV7-9,CASSQDGPKFGRNF,TGTGCCAGCAGCCAGGACGGCCCTAAGTTCGGCCGGAATTTC
-,-,TRBJ2-7,TRBV3-1,CASSQLEPHEQYF,TGTGCCAGCAGCCAATTAGAGCCCCACGAGCAGTACTTC
many,-,TRBJ1-1,TRBV5-1,CASGLDRPNTEAFF,TGCGCCAGCGGATTGGACAGACCCAACACTGAAGCTTTCTTT
few,-,TRBJ2-1,TRBV5-1,CASSLGQSPYNEQFF,TGCGCCAGCAGCCTGGGGCAGAGCCCCTACAATGAGCAGTTCTTC
many,-,TRBJ2-7,TRBV7-3,CASSQGDEQYF,TGTGCCAGCAGTCAAGGGGACGAGCAGTACTTC
many,-,TRBJ2-3,TRBV9,CASSTTDSTDTQYF,TGTGCCAGCAGCACCACGGACAGCACAGATACGCAGTATTTT
-,-,TRBJ1-2,TRBV11-2,CASSSPRGSYGYTF,TGTGCCAGCAGCTCCCCCCGAGGGAGCTATGGCTACACCTTC
many,TRBD2,TRBJ2-2,TRBV5-1,CASSFLADTGELFF,TGCGCCAGCAGCTTCCTAGCGGACACCGGGGAGCTGTTTTTT
many,TRBD1,TRBJ1-5,TRBV5-6,CASSLRQGARTNQPQHF,TGTGCCAGCAGCTTGAGACAGGGGGCGCGAACGAATCAGCCCCAGCATTTT
-,-,TRBJ2-7,TRBV6-5,CASSRSRISYEQYF,TGTGCCAGCTCTCGTTCGCGAATCTCCTACGAGCAGTACTTC
many,TRBD1,TRBJ2-7,TRBV12-3/TRBV12-4,CASSRDSPYEQYF,TGTGCCAGCAGTAGGGACAGCCCCTACGAGCAGTACTTC
many,-,TRBJ1-2,TRBV4-1,CASSQDGSYGYTF,TGCGCCAGCAGCCAAGACGGGAGCTATGGCTACACCTTC
many,TRBD2,TRBJ2-7,TRBV5-5,CASSSGGHSSYEQYF,TGTGCCAGCAGCTCGGGAGGGCACAGCTCCTACGAGCAGTACTTC
many,TRBD2,TRBJ2-1,TRBV20-1,CSAPGLAGGTSSYNEQFF,TGCAGTGCTCCCGGACTAGCGGGCGGGACGAGCTCCTACAATGAGCAGTTCTTC
many,TRBD2,TRBJ2-1,TRBV20-1,CSESGLANNEQFF,TGCAGTGAATCAGGACTAGCTAACAATGAGCAGTTCTTC
-,-,TRBJ1-1,TRBV5-1,CASSLNGAMNTEAFF,TGCGCCAGCAGCTTGAATGGGGCTATGAACACTGAAGCTTTCTTT
-,-,TRBJ1-2,TRBV7-2,CASSLAGGGYGYTF,TGTGCCAGCAGCTTAGCTGGTGGAGGCTATGGCTACACCTTC
-,TRBD2,TRBJ2-5,TRBV5-4,CASSRQLAGEETQYF,TGTGCCAGCAGCAGGCAACTAGCGGGCGAAGAGACCCAGTACTTC
few,-,TRBJ1-4,TRBV2,CASRPTGIATNEKLFF,TGTGCCAGCAGGCCCACAGGGATTGCAACTAATGAAAAACTGTTTTTT
many,-,TRBJ2-7,TRBV6-2/TRBV6-3,CASSYARDFFSYEQYF,TGTGCCAGCAGTTACGCGCGGGACTTTTTCTCCTACGAGCAGTACTTC
few,TRBD1,TRBJ2-2,TRBV2,CASSATSIRQGANTGELFF,TGTGCCAGCAGTGCTACTTCTATTAGACAGGGGGCTAACACCGGGGAGCTGTTTTTT
many,-,TRBJ1-5,TRBV7-8,CASSPRWGGHQPQHF,TGTGCCAGCAGCCCCAGGTGGGGGGGCCATCAGCCCCAGCATTTT
few,-,TRBJ1-2,TRBV28,CASSLLGEGGKSYGYTF,TGTGCCAGCAGCCTTCTAGGGGAGGGTGGGAAAAGCTATGGCTACACCTTC
many,TRBD1,TRBJ1-2,TRBV28,CASSLSAYRGQGYTF,TGTGCCAGCAGTTTATCCGCCTACAGGGGGCAGGGCTACACCTTC
many,-,TRBJ2-1,TRBV5-1,CASSLVSINTDEQFF,TGCGCCAGCAGCTTGGTGTCTATTAATACGGATGAGCAGTTCTTC
many,-,TRBJ2-5,TRBV7-2,CASSLPPPSNQETQYF,TGTGCCAGCAGCTTACCGCCCCCCAGTAACCAAGAGACCCAGTACTTC
many,-,TRBJ2-7,TRBV12-3/TRBV12-4,CASTRTQRTQYEQYF,TGTGCCAGCACCCGGACTCAGAGGACCCAGTACGAGCAGTACTTC
few,TRBD1,TRBJ1-6,TRBV6-5,CASSYRDSLNSPLHF,TGTGCCAGCAGTTACCGGGACAGTCTTAATTCACCCCTCCACTTT
many,-,TRBJ1-1,TRBV5-1,CASSLATGLNTEAFF,TGCGCCAGCAGCTTGGCCACAGGACTGAACACTGAAGCTTTCTTT
many,TRBD2,TRBJ2-7,TRBV5-6,CASSFGGRGAYEQYF,TGTGCCAGCAGCTTTGGCGGGAGAGGAGCCTACGAGCAGTACTTC
many,-,TRBJ2-1,TRBV7-9,CWWGALGGNEQFF,TGTTGGTGGGGGGCCCTAGGGGGCAATGAGCAGTTCTTC
-,-,TRBJ2-1,TRBV29-1,CSVERVYSDNEQFF,TGCAGCGTTGAAAGGGTTTACTCCGACAATGAGCAGTTCTTC
many,-,TRBJ2-3,TRBV7-3,CASSRVGASDTQYF,TGTGCCAGCAGCCGCGTGGGGGCCTCAGATACGCAGTATTTT
many,-,TRBJ1-6,TRBV20-1,CSGRDWSYNSPLHF,TGCAGTGGAAGGGATTGGTCCTATAATTCACCCCTCCACTTT
-,-,TRBJ2-1,TRBV28,CASSSGRSSYNEQFF,TGTGCCAGCAGTTCCGGGAGAAGCTCCTACAATGAGCAGTTCTTC
few,TRBD2,TRBJ2-7,TRBV5-1,CASSARGAGVSYEQYF,TGCGCCAGCAGCGCCCGGGGAGCGGGAGTGTCCTACGAGCAGTACTTC
many,-,TRBJ1-6,TRBV9,CASSLRKGSPLHF,TGTGCCAGCAGCCTCCGGAAGGGATCACCCCTCCACTTT
many,-,TRBJ1-4,TRBV7-9,CASSLRRDRRNEKLFF,TGTGCCAGCAGCTTAAGGAGAGACCGCCGGAATGAAAAACTGTTTTTT
many,-,TRBJ1-1,TRBV12-3/TRBV12-4,CASSPLTTEAFF,TGTGCCAGCAGTCCCCTTACAACTGAAGCTTTCTTT
-,TRBD2,TRBJ2-1,TRBV19,CASKFFGRGYNEQFF,TGTGCCAGTAAATTCTTCGGGAGGGGTTACAATGAGCAGTTCTTC
-,TRBD2,TRBJ2-5,TRBV11-2,CASSLNGGGLSETQYF,TGTGCCAGCAGCTTAAATGGCGGGGGATTATCTGAGACCCAGTACTTC
few,-,TRBJ2-5,TRBV2,CASGPQETQYF,TGTGCCAGCGGACCCCAAGAGACCCAGTACTTC
many,-,TRBJ1-4,TRBV19,CASSPGPRTTNEKLFF,TGTGCCAGTAGTCCGGGTCCCAGGACAACTAATGAAAAACTGTTTTTT
many,-,TRBJ1-1,TRBV7-2,CASSARRRGTEAFF,TGTGCCAGCAGCGCCAGGAGGAGGGGCACTGAAGCTTTCTTT
many,-,TRBJ1-6,TRBV7-9,CASSLEGFNSPLHF,TGTGCCAGCAGCTTGGAGGGGTTCAATTCACCCCTCCACTTT